This T cell receptor (beta chain) was identified in a study of cytomegalovirus exposure and HLA in healthy donors. The CDR3 has 15 residues. The ends were cut back, 2 bases at V and 6 bases at J, with 17 bases in the middle. The germline V gene has CDR1 MGHRA and CDR2 YSYEKL. As regards this clone: Its antigen is unidentified.

The primer mix had 60 Vbeta and 13 Jbeta primers. Assay: immunoSEQ multiplex PCR; the TCRdb copy retains only in-frame clones and omits some. The repertoire holds 50,000 to 75,000 clones, with over 70% as singletons. Study-wide results and limits: Cytomegalovirus-associated TCR beta chains were listed, numbering under 200. Productive rates of about 90% or about 30% were seen for most TCR beta V segments in an earlier analysis. A link between a missense DCLRE1C variant and TCR beta V- and J-gene trimming emerged from a later analysis.

The sequence came from a woman aged 40 to 49 in good health and CMV-seronegative. The specimen was PBMCs. V usage is TRBV4-1 and J usage is TRBJ2-7; D is undetermined. The CDR3 bases are TGCGCCAGCAGCCAAAACGGATACAGTGTTCGCGAGCAGTACTTC. Protein: CASSQNGYSVREQYF.